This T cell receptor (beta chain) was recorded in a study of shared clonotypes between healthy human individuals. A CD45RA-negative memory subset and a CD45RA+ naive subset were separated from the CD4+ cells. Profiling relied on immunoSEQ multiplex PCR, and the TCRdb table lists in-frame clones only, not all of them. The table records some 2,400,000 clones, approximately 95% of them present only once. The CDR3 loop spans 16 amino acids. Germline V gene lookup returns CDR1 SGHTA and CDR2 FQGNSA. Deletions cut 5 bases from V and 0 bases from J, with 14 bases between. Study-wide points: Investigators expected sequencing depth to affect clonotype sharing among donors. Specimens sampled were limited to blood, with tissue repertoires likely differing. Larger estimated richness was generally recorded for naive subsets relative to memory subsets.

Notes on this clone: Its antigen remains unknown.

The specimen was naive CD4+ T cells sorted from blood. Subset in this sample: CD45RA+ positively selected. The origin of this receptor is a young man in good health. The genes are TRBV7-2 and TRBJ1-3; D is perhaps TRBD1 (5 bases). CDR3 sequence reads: CASSVDSFSSGNTIYF. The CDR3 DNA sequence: TGTGCCAGCAGCGTCGACAGCTTCAGCTCTGGAAACACCATATATTTT.